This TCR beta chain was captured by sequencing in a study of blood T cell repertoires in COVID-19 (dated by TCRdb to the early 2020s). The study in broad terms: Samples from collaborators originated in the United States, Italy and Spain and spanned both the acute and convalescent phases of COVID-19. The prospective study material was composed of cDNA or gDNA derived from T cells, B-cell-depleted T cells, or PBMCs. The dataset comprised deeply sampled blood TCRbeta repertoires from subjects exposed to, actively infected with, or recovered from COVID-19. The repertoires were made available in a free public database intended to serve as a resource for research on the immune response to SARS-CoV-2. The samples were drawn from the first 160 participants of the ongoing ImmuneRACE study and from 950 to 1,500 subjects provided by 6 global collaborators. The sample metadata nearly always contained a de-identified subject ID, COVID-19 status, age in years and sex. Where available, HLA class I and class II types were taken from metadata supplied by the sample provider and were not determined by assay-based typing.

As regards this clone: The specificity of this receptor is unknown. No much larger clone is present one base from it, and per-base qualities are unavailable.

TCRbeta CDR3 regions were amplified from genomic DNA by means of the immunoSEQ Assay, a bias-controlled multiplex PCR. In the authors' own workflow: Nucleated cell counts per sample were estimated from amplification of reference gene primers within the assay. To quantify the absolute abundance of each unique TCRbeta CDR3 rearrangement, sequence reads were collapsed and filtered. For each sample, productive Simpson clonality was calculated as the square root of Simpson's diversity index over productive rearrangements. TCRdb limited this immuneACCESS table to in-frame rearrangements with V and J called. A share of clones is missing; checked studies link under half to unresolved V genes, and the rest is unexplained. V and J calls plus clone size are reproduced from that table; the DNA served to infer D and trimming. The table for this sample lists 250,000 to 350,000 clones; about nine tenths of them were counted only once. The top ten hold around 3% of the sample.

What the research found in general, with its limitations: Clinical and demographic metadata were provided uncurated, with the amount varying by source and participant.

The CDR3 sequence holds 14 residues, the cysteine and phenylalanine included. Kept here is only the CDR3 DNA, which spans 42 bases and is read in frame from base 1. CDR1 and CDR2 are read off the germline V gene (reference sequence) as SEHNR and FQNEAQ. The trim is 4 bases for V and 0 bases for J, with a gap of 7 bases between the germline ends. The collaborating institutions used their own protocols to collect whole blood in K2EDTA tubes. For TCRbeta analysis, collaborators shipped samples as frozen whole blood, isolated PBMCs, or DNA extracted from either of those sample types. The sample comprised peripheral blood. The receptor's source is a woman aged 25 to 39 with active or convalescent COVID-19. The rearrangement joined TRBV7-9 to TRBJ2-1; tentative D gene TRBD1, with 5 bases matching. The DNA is TGTGCCAGCAGCTCCGACAGCTCCTACAATGAGCAGTTCTTC. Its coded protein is CASSSDSSYNEQFF.